These 30 T cell receptor beta chains came from one sample sequenced in a study of blood T cells in healthy people across ages (dated by TCRdb to between 2014 and 2017). Library construction relied on 5' RACE. Sequencing used an Illumina HiSeq 2500. A second PCR of roughly 6 to 12 cycles was run with a J-beta primer mix and a sample-barcoded 5' primer. TCRdb reprocessed the public reads (quality trimming at Q25 with fastp, clone calling with MiXCR) and kept in-frame beta chains. Rows with one shared CDR3 protein collapse into an entry with the most common genes and DNA. The sample contains roughly 2 million distinct CDR3 sequences, 49% of them found a single time. Approximately 2% of the sample comes from the top ten. Sequenced: blood. Receptors originate from a woman in her forties in good health.

This clonotype was counted a few times. The V gene is TRBV5-1, the J gene TRBJ2-3; D not certain. Germline V CDR1 and CDR2: SGHRS, YFSETQ. V dropped 4 bases and J dropped 6 bases, with 24 bases sitting between them. This CDR3 spans 17 amino acids. The CDR3 DNA reads TGCGCCAGCAGCCAGAGACTCTCTCCCACTCTCTCTGATACGCAGTATTTT. Translating it yields CASSQRLSPTLSDTQYF.

The V gene is TRBV6-6, the J gene TRBJ1-1, with TRBD1 as a possible D gene (6 bases). CDR1 MNHNY and CDR2 SVGAGI come from the germline V gene (reference sequence). Trimming stripped 5 bases from V and 6 bases from J, with 16 bases between. The CDR3 loop spans 14 amino acids. The CDR3 protein is CASSSTGKLPEAFF. CDR3 in DNA: TGTGCCAGCAGTAGCACAGGGAAACTCCCTGAAGCTTTCTTT.

The chain joins TRBV27 to TRBJ2-3; 9 nucleotides match TRBD1. V was pared by 5 bases and J by 10 bases, with 13 bases of the junction left unmatched. The CDR3 is 15 amino acids. Per the germline V gene, CDR1 is MNHEY and CDR2 is SMNVEV (reference sequence). This chain's CDR3 is CASSLRDRVIKAQYF. CDR3 DNA sequence: TGTGCCAGCAGTCTCCGGGACAGGGTAATTAAGGCGCAGTATTTT.

The gene calls are TRBV28 and TRBJ2-1; 8 nucleotides agree with TRBD1. Trimming took 8 bases from V and 5 from J; bases not matched to a gene: 14. The germline V gene encodes CDR1 MDHEN and CDR2 SYDVKM. The CDR3 loop spans 16 amino acids. DNA of the CDR3: TGTGCCAGCGGCCTCCAGGGGGCGCAAGCGGACAATGAGCAGTTCTTC. It is translated as CASGLQGAQADNEQFF. Based on the CDR3 plus reference TRBV28 and TRBJ2-1, the full variable domain is DVKVTQSSRYLVKRTGEKVFLECVQDMDHENMFWYRQDPGLGLRLIYFSYDVKMKEKGDIPEGYSVSREKKERFSLILESASTNQTSMYLCASGLQGAQADNEQFFGPGTRLTVL.

The rearrangement links TRBV28 to TRBJ2-3; 15 nucleotides line up with TRBD2. The ends lost 4 bases at V and 2 bases at J; junction bases unmatched: 13. In germline, CDR1 is MDHEN, CDR2 SYDVKM. CDR3 length: 20 amino acids. The chain's CDR3 is CASSSAARTSGGAYTDTQYF. The CDR3 DNA reads TGTGCCAGCAGTTCGGCGGCTCGGACTAGCGGGGGGGCATACACAGATACGCAGTATTTT.

This clonotype has more than one count but fewer than ten. The chain couples TRBV6-5 to TRBJ2-7; D is possibly TRBD1 (5 bases). Trimming removed 5 bases at V and 2 bases at J, with 16 bases between. The CDR3 loop spans 15 amino acids. In germline, CDR1 is MNHEY, CDR2 SVGAGI. The CDR3 spells CASSRGAIGTYEQYF. Written as DNA, the CDR3 is TGTGCCAGCAGTCGTGGGGCGATCGGTACCTACGAGCAGTACTTC.

This clonotype turned up a few times. The chain has TRBV5-4 and TRBJ1-2, with 8 bases aligning to TRBD1. CDR3 length: 15 amino acids. Trimming took 0 bases from V and 1 from J; bases not matched to a gene: 2. CDR1 is SGHNT, CDR2 YYREEE, per germline (reference sequence). The CDR3 loop reads CASSLGGQVNYGYTF. CDR3 in DNA: TGTGCCAGCAGCTTGGGGGGACAGGTTAACTATGGCTACACCTTC.

The chain links TRBV24-1 to TRBJ2-3; D call uncertain. V lost 7 bases, J lost 6 bases, and 13 bases lay in between. The CDR3 totals 13 residues. Germline V gives CDR1 KGHDR, CDR2 SFDVKD. The CDR3 nucleotides read TGTGCCACCAGGGACCCGCGGTTGGATACGCAGTATTTT. This encodes CATRDPRLDTQYF.

The chain couples TRBV2 to TRBJ2-6; TRBD2 might be the D (5 bases). This CDR3 has 15 amino acids. Trimming removed 10 bases from V and 0 bases from J, with 13 bases in between. Per the germline V gene, CDR1 is SNHLY and CDR2 is FYNNEI. CDR3 sequence reads: CATRGLISGANVLTF. In DNA, the CDR3 is TGTGCCACCCGTGGACTTATCTCTGGGGCCAACGTCCTGACTTTC.

The chain recombines TRBV6-5 with TRBJ2-3; D is undetermined. CDR1 and CDR2 (germline): MNHEY, SVGAGI. Trimming removed 7 bases from V and 7 bases from J, with 18 bases in between. The CDR3 totals 14 residues. Here the CDR3 reads CASTSAASWNTQYF. In DNA, the CDR3 is TGTGCCAGCACGTCGGCAGCGTCTTGGAATACGCAGTATTTT.

This chain connects TRBV7-2 to TRBJ2-5, with D unclear. Trimming took 5 bases from V and 2 from J, leaving 9 bases between them. This CDR3 is built from 13 residues. From germline, CDR1 is SGHTA and CDR2 FQGNSA. The CDR3 loop reads CASSTMPQETQYF. CDR3 nucleotides: TGTGCCAGCAGCACCATGCCTCAAGAGACCCAGTACTTC.

This clonotype was found a few times. The gene calls are TRBV11-1 and TRBJ2-1; the match to TRBD2 covers 10 bases. Losses at the gene ends were 1 base for V and 13 bases for J; bases not matched to a gene: 7. The CDR3 covers 14 residues. In germline, CDR1 is SGHAT, CDR2 FQDESV (reference sequence). The CDR3 region has the DNA TGTGCCAGCAGCTTAGTTCTTAGCGGGGGGATCCAGTTCTTC. Protein product: CASSLVLSGGIQFF. Supplemented by reference TRBV11-1 and TRBJ2-1, the full variable domain reads EAEVAQSPRYKITEKSQAVAFWCDPISGHATLYWYRQILGQGPELLVQFQDESVVDDSQLPKDRFSAERLKGVDSTLKIQPAELGDSAMYLCASSLVLSGGIQFFGPGTRLTVL.

This rearrangement joins TRBV7-2 to TRBJ2-5, with D possibly being TRBD1 (6 bases). CDR3 length equals 13 residues. Trimming left V 1 base short and J 13 bases short, with 16 bases between. CDR1 is SGHTA, CDR2 FQGNSA, per germline. CDR3 protein: CASSLDRVVSSYF. The CDR3 DNA is TGTGCCAGCAGCTTAGACAGGGTAGTTTCTTCGTACTTC.

The V call is TRBV5-6, the J call TRBJ1-4; 9 bases are shared with TRBD1. There are 15 residues in the CDR3. Unmatched junction bases numbered 7, after V lost 2 bases and J lost 8 bases. Germline V gene data show CDR1 as SGHDT and CDR2 as YYEEEE. The DNA of the CDR3 is TGTGCCAGCAGCTTCTCCGGGACAGGGAACGAAAAACTGTTTTTT. Its protein product is CASSFSGTGNEKLFF. The full variable domain, rest sourced from reference TRBV5-6 and TRBJ1-4, is DAGVTQSPTHLIKTRGQQVTLRCSPKSGHDTVSWYQQALGQGPQFIFQYYEEEERQRGNFPDRFSGHQFPNYSSELNVNALLLGDSALYLCASSFSGTGNEKLFFGSGTQLSVL.

The rearrangement uses TRBV7-8 and TRBJ2-5; 11 bases align to TRBD2. The germline V gene encodes CDR1 SGHVS and CDR2 FQNEAQ. The CDR3 runs to 16 residues. Losses at the gene ends were 5 bases for V and 11 bases for J; bases not matched to a gene: 16. CDR3 in amino acids: CASSPLAGGTYNEQYF. The CDR3 coding sequence is TGTGCCAGCAGCCCTTTAGCGGGGGGGACCTACAATGAGCAGTACTTC. The full variable domain, rest sourced from reference TRBV7-8 and TRBJ2-5, is GAGVSQSPRYKVAKRGQDVALRCDPISGHVSLFWYQQALGQGPEFLTYFQNEAQLDKSGLPSDRFFAERPEGSVSTLKIQRTQQEDSAVYLCASSPLAGGTYNEQYFGPGTRLLVL.

The table lists this clonotype with many counts. This chain uses TRBV6-1 with TRBJ2-7; D unresolved. V dropped 2 bases and J dropped 2 bases, with 13 bases sitting between them. The CDR3 spans 15 residues. CDR1 is MNHNS and CDR2 is SASEGT in the germline V gene. CDR3 nucleotides: TGTGCCAGCAGTGAAAAGGCAGGCGAGCCCTACGAGCAGTACTTC. Translating it yields CASSEKAGEPYEQYF.

This clonotype was detected once. This sequence joins TRBV11-2 and TRBJ2-3; TRBD1 matches at 10 bases. The CDR3 spans 14 residues. Per germline, CDR1 SGHAT and CDR2 FQNNGV. V shed 7 bases, J shed 5 bases, and the junction held 6 bases outside the gene matches. This CDR3 reads CASTPGQGIDTQYF. The CDR3 nucleotides are TGTGCCAGCACCCCGGGACAGGGGATAGATACGCAGTATTTT.

The chain employs TRBV11-2 and TRBJ2-3, with D perhaps assigned TRBD1 or TRBD2 (5 bases each). The CDR3 runs to 15 residues. CDR1 and CDR2 (germline): SGHAT, FQNNGV. Trimming left V 2 bases short and J 5 bases short, with 14 bases between. The CDR3 nucleotides are TGTGCCAGCAGCTTACAAGAGGGGTGGGTAGATACGCAGTATTTT. Encoded protein: CASSLQEGWVDTQYF.

The rearrangement joins TRBV7-2 to TRBJ2-6, with D perhaps TRBD2 (5 bases). Germline CDR1 is SGHTA and CDR2 is FQGNSA. Deletions cut 5 bases from V and 0 bases from J, with 20 bases between. CDR3 size: 19 residues. CDR3 region: CASSPLDLTATSGANVLTF. The CDR3 nucleotides are TGTGCCAGCAGCCCCCTGGACTTAACAGCAACCTCTGGGGCCAACGTCCTGACTTTC.

This sequence joins TRBV29-1 and TRBJ1-2; 7 bases fit TRBD1. Germline V gives CDR1 SQVTM, CDR2 ANQGSEA. The CDR3 has 11 amino acids. Trimming removed 4 bases from V and 10 bases from J; junction bases left unmatched: 6. The DNA of the CDR3 is TGCAGCGTTGGACAGGGTGCTGACTACACCTTC. Protein product: CSVGQGADYTF.

The chain is built from TRBV5-1 and TRBJ2-5, with D perhaps TRBD2 (6 bases). The length of the CDR3 is 17 residues. Deletions cut 0 bases from V and 5 bases from J, with 20 bases between. Germline loops: CDR1 SGHRS, CDR2 YFSETQ. CDR3 loop: CASSLAISGPRMETQYF. The CDR3 DNA reads TGCGCCAGCAGCTTGGCGATTAGCGGACCACGGATGGAGACCCAGTACTTC.

This clonotype was found a few times. V usage is TRBV27 and J usage is TRBJ2-6; D possibly corresponds to TRBD1 (6 bases). Germline V gives CDR1 MNHEY, CDR2 SMNVEV (reference sequence). The V and J ends lost 4 bases and 2 bases respectively, with 12 bases between them. The CDR3 runs to 16 residues. The CDR3 here is CASSSRQETGANVLTF. The CDR3 nucleotides read TGTGCCAGCAGTTCCAGACAGGAGACTGGGGCCAACGTCCTGACTTTC.

The gene calls are TRBV20-1 and TRBJ2-4; no clear D gene. This CDR3 has 15 residues. Trimming stripped 4 bases from V and 2 bases from J, with 15 bases between. Germline CDR1 DFQATT, CDR2 SNEGSKA (reference sequence). CDR3 coding DNA: TGCAGTGCTACGAGCCTAGACAAGACCAAAAACATTCAGTACTTC. Its protein is CSATSLDKTKNIQYF.

J is TRBJ1-5 and V is TRBV20-1; possibly TRBD1 for D (5 bases). The germline CDR1 and CDR2 sequences are DFQATT and SNEGSKA (reference sequence). This CDR3 spans 12 amino acids. V was shortened by 2 bases and J by 5 bases, with 7 bases between the two germline ends. CDR3 sequence: CSARLGDQPQHF. The CDR3 DNA reads as TGCAGTGCTAGATTGGGGGATCAGCCCCAGCATTTT.

The chain recombines TRBV4-3 with TRBJ2-5, with 8 bases fitting TRBD1. The J segment lost 2 bases and the V segment lost 4 bases, leaving 9 bases of the junction unmatched. The CDR3 is made up of 16 amino acids. CDR1 is LGHNA and CDR2 is YSLEER in the germline V gene. The CDR3 DNA reads TGCGCCAGCAGCCTAACGAGCCAGGGGGCTCAAGAGACCCAGTACTTC. Amino acid sequence: CASSLTSQGAQETQYF.

This chain links TRBV27 with TRBJ2-7, with 7 bases identical to TRBD1. V trimming: 5 bases; J trimming: 6 bases; junction bases outside the gene matches: 4. The CDR3 is 12 residues long. Per the germline V gene, CDR1 is MNHEY and CDR2 is SMNVEV (reference sequence). The CDR3 spells CASSTHRGEQYF. CDR3 nucleotides: TGTGCCAGCAGTACCCACAGGGGCGAGCAGTACTTC.

The V call is TRBV2, the J call TRBJ1-6; D perhaps matches TRBD1 (6 bases). V was clipped by 2 bases and J by 7 bases, with 12 bases between them. The CDR3 is 15 amino acids. Germline V gene data show CDR1 as SNHLY and CDR2 as FYNNEI. For the CDR3, the DNA is TGTGCCAGCAGTGAACAAACAGGGAGAAATTCACCCCTCCACTTT. This encodes CASSEQTGRNSPLHF.

The chain couples TRBV10-1 to TRBJ2-7; TRBD2 matches at 11 bases. The closer fit of TRBJ2-5 to the DNA end suggests the J call may be wrong. CDR1 WNHNN and CDR2 SYGVQD come from the germline V gene (reference sequence). The CDR3 loop spans 15 amino acids. CDR3 loop: CASSPLRTSGETQYF. For the CDR3, the DNA is TGCGCCAGCTCCCCGCTGAGGACTAGCGGGGAGACCCAGTACTTC.

CDR3 in amino acids: CASSSTGAVYNEQFF. As DNA, the CDR3 is TGTGCCAGCAGTTCAACAGGGGCAGTATACAATGAGCAGTTCTTC. The chain combines TRBV7-2 with TRBJ2-1, with TRBD1 matching over 7 bases. V lost 6 bases, J lost 4 bases, and 9 bases stayed unmatched. The length of the CDR3 is 15 residues. Germline lookup yields CDR1 SGHTA and CDR2 FQGNSA.

V gene TRBV6-1 combines with J gene TRBJ2-7; D tentatively reads TRBD1 or TRBD2 (5 bases each). The CDR3 is made up of 13 amino acids. The germline V and J ends were trimmed by 2 bases and 11 bases, with 16 bases remaining between them. Germline V gene data show CDR1 as MNHNS and CDR2 as SASEGT. The CDR3 loop is CASSESGTPGKYF. Written as DNA, the CDR3 is TGTGCCAGCAGTGAATCTGGGACCCCTGGGAAGTACTTC.